The rows below give T cell receptor beta chains drawn from one sample of a study of shared clonotypes between healthy human individuals. Measured with immunoSEQ multiplex PCR; TCRdb has only the in-frame clones, and not every one. The table lists under 600,000 clones, about 79% of them singletons, with about an eighth in the top ten. The specimen sequenced was PBMCs. The receptors derive from a woman aged 35 to 49 in good health. Some clones in this sample may be carry-over from other donors' samples. Each CDR3 is given with its conserved first and last residue. The D gene is left open where the match is weak. The size of a clone is reported for some rows only, either as once, few or many, or as a class for expanded clones.

-,TRBV4-3,-,TRBJ2-3,CASSQDGWGTDTQYF,TGCGCCAGCAGCCAAGATGGTTGGGGCACAGATACGCAGTATTTT
-,TRBV9,-,TRBJ2-1,CASSVGGNAYNEQFF,TGTGCCAGCAGCGTAGGGGGAAACGCCTACAATGAGCAGTTCTTC
-,TRBV6-1,-,TRBJ2-7,CASSEAVAALSF,TGTGCCAGCAGTGAAGCGGTGGCAGCCCTGTCCTTC
-,TRBV7-9,-,TRBJ1-1,CASYPETDTEAFF,TGTGCCAGTTACCCCGAGACGGACACTGAAGCTTTCTTT
TRBD2,TRBV7-9,-,TRBJ2-5,CASSLVGLAGETQYF,TGTGCCAGCAGCTTAGTGGGACTAGCGGGAGAGACCCAGTACTTC
TRBD2,TRBV2,-,TRBJ2-1,CASIGLAVYNEQFF,TGTGCCAGCATTGGACTAGCGGTCTACAATGAGCAGTTCTTC
-,TRBV20-1,few,TRBJ1-1,CSATGNTEAFF,TGCAGTGCTACAGGGAACACTGAAGCTTTCTTT
-,TRBV10-2,-,TRBJ2-7,CASSETGQPAYEQYF,TGCGCCAGCAGTGAGACAGGACAGCCCGCCTACGAGCAGTACTTC
-,TRBV27,-,TRBJ1-2,CASSSTLGVGYTF,TGTGCCAGCAGTTCAACCCTCGGGGTTGGCTACACCTTC
TRBD1,TRBV30,-,TRBJ1-1,CAWSLRGQAFF,TGTGCCTGGTCACTGAGGGGGCAAGCTTTCTTT
-,TRBV9,-,TRBJ2-3,CASSAAGGTGDLQYF,TGTGCCAGCAGCGCGGCCGGAGGAACAGGAGACCTCCAGTATTTT
TRBD1,TRBV28,-,TRBJ2-7,CASSLIGTELGYEQYF,TGTGCCAGCAGTTTAATAGGGACAGAGCTTGGCTACGAGCAGTACTTC
-,TRBV7-2,-,TRBJ1-4,CASSLSMANEKLFF,TGTGCCAGCAGCTTAAGTATGGCTAATGAAAAACTGTTTTTT
-,TRBV27,few,TRBJ1-1,CASSLGLSTEAFF,TGTGCCAGCAGTTTAGGACTGAGCACTGAAGCTTTCTTT
-,TRBV29-1,-,TRBJ2-1,CSVGGGLNEQFF,TGCAGCGTTGGTGGGGGTCTAAATGAGCAGTTCTTC
-,TRBV6-1,-,TRBJ1-2,CASSELGAEIVYGYTF,TGTGCCAGCAGTGAACTCGGGGCAGAGATCGTCTATGGCTACACCTTC
-,TRBV5-1,-,TRBJ1-2,CASSLNAGDAYGYTF,TGCGCCAGCAGCTTGAATGCAGGGGACGCCTATGGCTACACCTTC
-,TRBV4-2,-,TRBJ2-3,CASSQLSTDTQYF,TGTGCCAGCAGCCAACTTAGCACAGATACGCAGTATTTT
-,TRBV28,-,TRBJ2-4,CASSLTGHSEGMEYF,TGTGCCAGCAGTTTAACGGGACACTCCGAGGGTATGGAGTACTTC
TRBD1,TRBV18,-,TRBJ1-2,CASSPLDRIYGYTF,TGTGCCAGCTCACCACTGGACAGGATCTATGGCTACACCTTC
-,TRBV6-1,-,TRBJ2-5,CASSDGMGVRETQYF,TGTGCCAGCAGTGATGGAATGGGAGTCCGGGAGACCCAGTACTTC
-,TRBV6-1,-,TRBJ1-5,CASRTDSTSNQPQHF,TGTGCCAGCAGGACCGACAGTACTAGCAATCAGCCCCAGCATTTT